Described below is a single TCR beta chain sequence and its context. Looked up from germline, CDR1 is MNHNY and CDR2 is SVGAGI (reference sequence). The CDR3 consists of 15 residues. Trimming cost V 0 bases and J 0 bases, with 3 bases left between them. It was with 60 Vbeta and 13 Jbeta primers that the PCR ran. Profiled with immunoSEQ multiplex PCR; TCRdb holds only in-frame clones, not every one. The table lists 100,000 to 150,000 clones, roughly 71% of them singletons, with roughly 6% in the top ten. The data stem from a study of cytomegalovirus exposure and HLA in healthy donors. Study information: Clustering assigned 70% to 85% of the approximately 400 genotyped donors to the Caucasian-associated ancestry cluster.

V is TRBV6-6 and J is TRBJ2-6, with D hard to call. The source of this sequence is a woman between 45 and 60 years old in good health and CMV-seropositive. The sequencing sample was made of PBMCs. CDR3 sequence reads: CASSYSLSGANVLTF. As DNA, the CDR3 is TGTGCCAGCAGTTACTCTCTCTCTGGGGCCAACGTCCTGACTTTC.